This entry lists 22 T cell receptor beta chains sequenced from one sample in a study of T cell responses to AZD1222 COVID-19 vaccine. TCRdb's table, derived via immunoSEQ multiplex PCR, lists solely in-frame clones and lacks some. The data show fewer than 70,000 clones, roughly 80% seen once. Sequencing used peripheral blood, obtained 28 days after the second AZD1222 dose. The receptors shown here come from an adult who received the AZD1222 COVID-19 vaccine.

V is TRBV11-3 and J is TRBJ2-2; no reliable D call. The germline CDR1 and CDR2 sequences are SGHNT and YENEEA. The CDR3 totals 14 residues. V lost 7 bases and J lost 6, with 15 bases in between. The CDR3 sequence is CASTRTEKAGELFF. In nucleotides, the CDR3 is TGTGCCAGCACCCGGACGGAGAAGGCCGGGGAGCTGTTTTTT. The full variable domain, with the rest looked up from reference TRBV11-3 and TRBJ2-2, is EAGVVQSPRYKIIEKKQPVAFWCNPISGHNTLYWYLQNLGQGPELLIRYENEEAVDDSQLPKDRFSAERLKGVDSTLKIQPAELGDSAVYLCASTRTEKAGELFFGEGSRLTVL.

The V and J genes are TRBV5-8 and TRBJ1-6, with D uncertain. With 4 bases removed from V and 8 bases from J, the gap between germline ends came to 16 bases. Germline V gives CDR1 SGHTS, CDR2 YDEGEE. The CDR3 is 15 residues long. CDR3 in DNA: TGTGCCAGCAGCGGAATGGACGGTGGAGATTCACCCCTCCACTTT. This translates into CASSGMDGGDSPLHF.

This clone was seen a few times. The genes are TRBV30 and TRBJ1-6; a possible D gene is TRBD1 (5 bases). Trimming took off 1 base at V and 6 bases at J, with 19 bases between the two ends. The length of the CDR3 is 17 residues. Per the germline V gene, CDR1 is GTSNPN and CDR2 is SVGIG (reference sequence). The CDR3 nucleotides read TGTGCCTGGAGTGCCCCGGTGGGGCTTAGGGGTAATTCACCCCTCCACTTT. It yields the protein CAWSAPVGLRGNSPLHF.

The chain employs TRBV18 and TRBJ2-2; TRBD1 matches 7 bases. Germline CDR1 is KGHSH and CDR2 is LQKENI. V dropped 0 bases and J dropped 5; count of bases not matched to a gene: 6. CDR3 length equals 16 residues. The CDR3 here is CASSPPWTGGTGELFF. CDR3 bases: TGTGCCAGCTCACCACCGTGGACAGGCGGTACCGGGGAGCTGTTTTTT.

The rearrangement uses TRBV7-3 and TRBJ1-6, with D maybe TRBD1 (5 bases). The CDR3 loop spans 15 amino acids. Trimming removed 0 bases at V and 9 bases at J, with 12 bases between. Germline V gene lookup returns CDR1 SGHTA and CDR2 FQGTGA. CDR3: CASSLTAGKGSPLHF. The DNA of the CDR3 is TGTGCCAGCAGCTTAACGGCAGGGAAGGGTTCACCCCTCCACTTT.

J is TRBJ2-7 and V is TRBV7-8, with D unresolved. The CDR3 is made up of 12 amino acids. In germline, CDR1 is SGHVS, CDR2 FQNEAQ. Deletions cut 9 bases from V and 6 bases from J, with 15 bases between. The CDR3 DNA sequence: TGTGCCAGTGGAAGAAATCCTAGCGAGCAGTACTTC. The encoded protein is CASGRNPSEQYF.

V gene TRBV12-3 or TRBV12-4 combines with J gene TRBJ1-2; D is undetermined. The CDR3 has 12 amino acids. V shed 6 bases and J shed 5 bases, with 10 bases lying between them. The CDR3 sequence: CASSVASYGYTF. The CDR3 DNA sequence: TGTGCCAGCAGCGTCGCGTCTTATGGCTACACCTTC.

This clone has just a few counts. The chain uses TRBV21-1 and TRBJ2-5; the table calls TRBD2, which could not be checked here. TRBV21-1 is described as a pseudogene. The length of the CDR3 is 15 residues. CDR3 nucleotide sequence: TGTGCCAGCAGCACTACGCCGGAGAACGGGGAGACCCAGTACTTC. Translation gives CASSTTPENGETQYF.

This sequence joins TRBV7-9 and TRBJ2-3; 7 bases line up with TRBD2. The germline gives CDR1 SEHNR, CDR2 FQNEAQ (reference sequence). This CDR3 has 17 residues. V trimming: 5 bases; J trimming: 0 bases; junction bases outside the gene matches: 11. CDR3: CASSPLKASGSTDTQYF. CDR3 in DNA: TGTGCCAGCAGCCCCCTAAAGGCTAGCGGTAGCACAGATACGCAGTATTTT. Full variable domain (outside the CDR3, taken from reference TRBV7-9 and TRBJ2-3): DTGVSQNPRHKITKRGQNVTFRCDPISEHNRLYWYRQTLGQGPEFLTYFQNEAQLEKSRLLSDRFSAERPKGSFSTLEIQRTEQGDSAMYLCASSPLKASGSTDTQYFGPGTRLTVL.

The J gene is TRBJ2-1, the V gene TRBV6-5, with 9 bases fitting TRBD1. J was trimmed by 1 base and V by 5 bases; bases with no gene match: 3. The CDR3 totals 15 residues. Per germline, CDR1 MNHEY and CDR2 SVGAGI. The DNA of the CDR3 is TGTGCCAGCAGTAACGGACAGGGGTCCTACAATGAGCAGTTCTTC. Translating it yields CASSNGQGSYNEQFF.

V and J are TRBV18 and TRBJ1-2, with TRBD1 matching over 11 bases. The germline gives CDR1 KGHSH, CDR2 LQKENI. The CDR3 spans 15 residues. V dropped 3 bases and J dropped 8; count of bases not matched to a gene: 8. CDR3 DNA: TGTGCCAGCTCACCTTCAGGACAGGGGGCAGAGGGCTACACCTTC. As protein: CASSPSGQGAEGYTF.

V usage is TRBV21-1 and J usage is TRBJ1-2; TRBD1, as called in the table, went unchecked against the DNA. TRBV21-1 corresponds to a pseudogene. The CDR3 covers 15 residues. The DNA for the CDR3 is TGTGCCAGCAGCAGCCTCAGGGGGCGAAGAGATGGCTACACCTTC. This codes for CASSSLRGRRDGYTF.

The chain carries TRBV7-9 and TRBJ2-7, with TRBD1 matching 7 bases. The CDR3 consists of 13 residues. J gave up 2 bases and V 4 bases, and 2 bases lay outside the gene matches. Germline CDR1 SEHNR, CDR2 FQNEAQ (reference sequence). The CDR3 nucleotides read TGTGCCAGCAGCTCGGGACAGACCTACGAGCAGTACTTC. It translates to CASSSGQTYEQYF.

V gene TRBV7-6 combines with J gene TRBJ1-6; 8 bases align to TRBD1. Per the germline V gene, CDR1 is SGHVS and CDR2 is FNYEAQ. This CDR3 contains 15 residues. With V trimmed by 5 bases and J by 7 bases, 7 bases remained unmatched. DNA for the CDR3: TGTGCCAGCAGCCTCGGACAGGGCAACAATTCACCCCTCCACTTT. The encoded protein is CASSLGQGNNSPLHF.

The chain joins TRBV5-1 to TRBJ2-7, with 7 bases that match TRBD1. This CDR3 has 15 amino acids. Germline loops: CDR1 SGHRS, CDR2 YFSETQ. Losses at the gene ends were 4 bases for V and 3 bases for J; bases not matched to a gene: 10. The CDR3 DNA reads TGCGCCAGCAGCCCTACAGGAACAGGGGACTACGAGCAGTACTTC. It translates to CASSPTGTGDYEQYF.

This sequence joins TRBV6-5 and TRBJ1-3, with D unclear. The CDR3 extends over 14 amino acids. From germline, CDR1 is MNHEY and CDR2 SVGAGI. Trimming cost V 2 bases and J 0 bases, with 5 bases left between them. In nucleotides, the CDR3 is TGTGCCAGCAGTTACGACTACTCTGGAAACACCATATATTTT. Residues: CASSYDYSGNTIYF.

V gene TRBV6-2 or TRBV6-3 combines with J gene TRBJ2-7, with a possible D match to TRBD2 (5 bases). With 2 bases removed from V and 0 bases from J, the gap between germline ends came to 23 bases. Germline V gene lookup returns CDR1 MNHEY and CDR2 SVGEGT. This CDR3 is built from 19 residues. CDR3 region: CASSYRALGRAASSYEQYF. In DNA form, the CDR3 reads TGTGCCAGCAGTTACCGCGCCCTTGGGAGAGCGGCTAGCTCCTACGAGCAGTACTTC.

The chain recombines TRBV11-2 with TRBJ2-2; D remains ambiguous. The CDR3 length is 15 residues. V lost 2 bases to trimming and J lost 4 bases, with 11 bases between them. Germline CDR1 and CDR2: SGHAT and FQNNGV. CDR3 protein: CASSLSSLGTGELFF. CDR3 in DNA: TGTGCCAGCAGCTTATCCAGCCTGGGCACCGGGGAGCTGTTTTTT.

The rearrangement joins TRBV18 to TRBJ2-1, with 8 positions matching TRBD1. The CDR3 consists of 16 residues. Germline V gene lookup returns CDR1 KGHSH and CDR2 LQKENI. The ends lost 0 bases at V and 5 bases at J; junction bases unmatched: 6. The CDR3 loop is CASSPPTDRANNEQFF. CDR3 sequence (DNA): TGTGCCAGCTCACCACCGACGGACAGGGCAAACAATGAGCAGTTCTTC.

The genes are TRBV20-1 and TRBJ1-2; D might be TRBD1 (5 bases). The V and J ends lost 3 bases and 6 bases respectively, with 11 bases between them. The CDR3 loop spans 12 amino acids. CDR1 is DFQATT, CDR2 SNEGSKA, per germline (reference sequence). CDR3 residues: CSASGEGHGYTF. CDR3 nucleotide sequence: TGCAGTGCTAGTGGGGAGGGGCATGGCTACACCTTC.

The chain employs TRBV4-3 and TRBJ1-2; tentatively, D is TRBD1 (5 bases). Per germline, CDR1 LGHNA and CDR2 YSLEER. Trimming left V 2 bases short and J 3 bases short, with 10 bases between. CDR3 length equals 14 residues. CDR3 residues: CASSQHTGYYGYTF. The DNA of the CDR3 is TGCGCCAGCAGCCAACATACAGGTTACTATGGCTACACCTTC.

CDR3 sequence: CASRLANEQYF. The CDR3 coding sequence is TGTGCCAGCAGACTAGCAAACGAGCAGTACTTC. The rearrangement uses TRBV6-5 and TRBJ2-7; tentatively, D is TRBD2 (6 bases). In germline, CDR1 is MNHEY, CDR2 SVGAGI. V was pared by 6 bases and J by 5 bases, with 8 bases between. The CDR3 length is 11 residues.